A selection of T cell receptor beta chains follows, all from one sample in a study of T cells after posttransplantation cyclophosphamide. Assay: immunoSEQ multiplex PCR; the TCRdb copy retains only in-frame clones and omits some. The sample lists tens of thousands of clones, more than 70% occurring once. The source was CD4+ T cells sorted from blood, collected approximately 2,000 days after a stem cell transplant with posttransplant cyclophosphamide. The receptors were sampled from a female patient in her forties or fifties who received an allogeneic stem cell transplant from a related donor, was CMV-positive, and had no GVHD. Some T cells could come from the graft donor. The CDR3 runs from the conserved cysteine through the conserved F or W. The order of the fields is V gene, J gene, CDR3 protein.

>TRBV2|TRBJ2-1
CASRGDSSYNEQFF
>TRBV9|TRBJ2-3
CASSVDSGKDTQYF
>TRBV6-1|TRBJ2-7
CASSDRDYEQYF
>TRBV11-2|TRBJ2-1
CASSPTRGTYNEQFF
>TRBV5-4|TRBJ1-2
CASRGTSYGYTF
>TRBV29-1|TRBJ1-4
CSARTGFEKLFF
>TRBV28|TRBJ1-2
CASREQVAGGYTF
>TRBV29-1|TRBJ2-1
CSSRQGRSYEQFF
>TRBV6-1|TRBJ2-1
CASRELQPEQFF
>TRBV18|TRBJ2-3
CASQARGTDTQYF
>TRBV25-1|TRBJ1-4
CASRAEKLFF
>TRBV7-6|TRBJ1-6
CASSLEGGIGSPLHF
>TRBV7-9|TRBJ2-1
CASTGQGARNEQFF
>TRBV6-5|TRBJ2-5
CASSHLETQYF
>TRBV9|TRBJ2-3
CASSVVAGGAARTQYF
>TRBV11-3|TRBJ2-3
CASSLGTLAGSITDTQYF
>TRBV6-1|TRBJ2-7
CASSIGQAYEQYF
>TRBV19|TRBJ1-1
CASSMPDKVGPMGAFF
>TRBV7-3|TRBJ2-2
CASSLLAGGINTGELFF
>TRBV5-1|TRBJ1-1
CASSARTGGITEAFF
>TRBV6-6|TRBJ1-2
CASSHLTGASYGYTF
>TRBV7-6|TRBJ2-7
CASSLLSGGSYEQYF
>TRBV5-1|TRBJ1-2
CASSSGRDYGYTF
>TRBV5-4|TRBJ1-2
CASSPRQYPTNYGYTF
>TRBV7-3|TRBJ2-7
CASSSKAGGPYEQYF
>TRBV9|TRBJ2-1
CASSVGGVSSYNEQFF
>TRBV2|TRBJ2-5
CASSGDRGLGETQYF
>TRBV29-1|TRBJ2-3
CSVGRGGLEGTDTQYF
>TRBV18|TRBJ1-4
CASSPRGTQGREKLFF
>TRBV4-1|TRBJ2-5
CASSHVSGGAGETQYF
>TRBV5-6|TRBJ1-2
CASSTDWGRFGYTF
>TRBV7-2|TRBJ2-1
CASSLAGAGGSFLGGQFF